This TCR beta chain was obtained from a study of blood T cell dynamics during melanoma immunotherapy. Overall study context: Patients with metastatic melanoma got pembrolizumab or nivolumab-ipilimumab as first-line care. Study results and limitations: Clones driving repertoire changes may be melanoma-specific or general immune activation. At W3, later disease-control patients showed bifurcated PBMC repertoire changes, unlike progressors.

As for this clone: Its specificity is unknown.

The junction had 14 bases not matched to a gene; V was cut back by 4 bases and J by 2 bases. Per the germline V gene, CDR1 is MNHNS and CDR2 is SASEGT. The CDR3 has 19 residues. This sample's time point: week 3, after first cycle of checkpoint inhibitor. No patient had earlier systemic cancer treatment, concurrent immunosuppressants, or another active cancer. The data were produced by immunoSEQ multiplex PCR, yet TCRdb's version contains in-frame clones alone and is incomplete. In the table there are about 7,000 clones, 85% of which are singletons. This clonotype was sampled from a human donor with melanoma. Some clones in this sample may be carry-over from other donors' samples. The chain is built from TRBV6-1 and TRBJ2-2; 9 nucleotides line up with TRBD2. The input for sequencing was blood, taken from a patient treated with checkpoint blockade. The CDR3 spells CASSGPTGRGGTNTGELFF. For the CDR3, the DNA is TGTGCCAGCAGTGGCCCCACGGGGCGGGGGGGCACCAACACCGGGGAGCTGTTTTTT.